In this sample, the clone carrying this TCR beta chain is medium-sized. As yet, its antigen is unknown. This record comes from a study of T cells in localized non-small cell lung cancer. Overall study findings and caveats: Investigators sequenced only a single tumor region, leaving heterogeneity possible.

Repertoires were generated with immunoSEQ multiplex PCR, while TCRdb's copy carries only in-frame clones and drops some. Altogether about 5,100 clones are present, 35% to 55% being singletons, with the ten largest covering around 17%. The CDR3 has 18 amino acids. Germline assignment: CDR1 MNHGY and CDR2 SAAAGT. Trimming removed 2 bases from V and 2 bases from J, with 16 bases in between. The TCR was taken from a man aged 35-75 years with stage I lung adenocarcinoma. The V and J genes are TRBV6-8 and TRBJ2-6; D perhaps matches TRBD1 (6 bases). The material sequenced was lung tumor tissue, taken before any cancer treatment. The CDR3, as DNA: TGTGCCAGCAGTTACGCCGGGACAAGAATCGCTGGGGCCAACGTCCTGACTTTC. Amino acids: CASSYAGTRIAGANVLTF.